This TCR beta chain was identified during a study of human T cells and chemical hapten exposure. General study findings and limits: Expanded TCRs made up significantly more big CDR3 similarity clusters than controls did.

Specified time point: patch test 1, 2 weeks after DPC sensitization. Treatment specified: therapeutic diphenylcyclopropenone sensitization with weekly scalp DPC. Prior to each patch test being applied, blood was drawn. The CDR3 extends over 12 amino acids. CDR1 SQVTM and CDR2 ANQGSEA come from the germline V gene. Trimming pared 5 bases from V and 0 bases from J, leaving 7 bases between. Within the library, unique molecular identifiers were attached to each individual cDNA molecule. TCRdb processed the RACE reads anew with MiXCR; each CDR3 protein has one entry. The top ten hold 10% to 15% of the sample, which has 45,000 to 60,000 distinct CDR3 sequences, about 9% seen once. This clonotype was picked up many times. Its antigen is still unknown.

This receptor was obtained from a woman aged 40-49 years with alopecia areata. Some clones in this sample may be carry-over from other donors' samples. V is TRBV29-1 and J is TRBJ1-1; no firm D call. Source: whole blood, taken in connection with sensitization to the hapten diphenylcyclopropenone (DPC). The CDR3 spells CSVQNMNTEAFF. CDR3 DNA: TGCAGCGTTCAGAATATGAACACTGAAGCTTTCTTT.